The clone carrying this TCR beta chain was picked up a small number of times. The antigen is undetermined. TCRdb independently ran MiXCR on the reads; one entry per CDR3 protein. The sample shows a few hundred thousand distinct CDR3 sequences, roughly 15% of them seen only once. These data are taken from a study of T cell repertoires in cytomegalovirus infection. Study details: CMV infection and matching HLA type were both indicated by public TCR beta signatures. Whole-study findings and limits: The ex vivo response showed dominance by HLA-C-restricted CMV-specific TCR beta clonotypes.

The V gene's germline CDR1 is SGHRS and CDR2 YFSETQ. This CDR3 contains 15 residues. J gave up 0 bases and V 3 bases, and 4 bases lay outside the gene matches. Sequencing was done on a sample of PBMCs. The TCR originated in a human donor in good health (CMV status not recorded). Some clones in this sample may be carry-over from other donors' samples. The chain recombines TRBV5-1 with TRBJ2-3; 7 nucleotides line up with TRBD1. CDR3 region: CASSSQGFSTDTQYF. The CDR3 DNA follows: TGCGCCAGCAGCTCACAGGGGTTCAGCACAGATACGCAGTATTTT.